The rows below give T cell receptor beta chains drawn from one sample of a study of blood T cell repertoires in COVID-19. The assay was immunoSEQ multiplex PCR, and TCRdb's table has in-frame clones only and misses some. Among about 300,000 clones listed, 89% were seen once. Sequencing was done on a sample of peripheral blood. Receptor source: a man aged 18 to 29 who had recovered from COVID-19. Each CDR3 is given with its conserved first and last residue. Not every row has a clone size; where given, it reads once, few, many or a size class.

>TRBJ1-1|once|TRBV6-5
CASRSGGKNTEAFF
>TRBJ1-4|-|TRBV7-9
CASSLEVQWEKLFF
>TRBJ1-1|-|TRBV5-1
CASSLDFMNTEAFF
>TRBJ2-5|-|TRBV5-4
CASSLVDTRMAQYF
>TRBJ1-1|-|TRBV6-5
CASSYQGFGNTEAFF
>TRBJ2-3|-|TRBV20-1
CSMGTGWAQYF
>TRBJ2-3|-|TRBV7-9
CASSPSGAIDTQYF
>TRBJ2-1|-|TRBV5-4
CASSLRDRVDDEQFF
>TRBJ2-5|-|TRBV27
CASSSKRDQQETQYF
>TRBJ2-7|-|TRBV5-1
CASSGLAGDAEQYF
>TRBJ2-7|-|TRBV4-1
CASSRTSGDSYEQYF
>TRBJ2-5|once|TRBV5-1
CASSPEGQKETQYF
>TRBJ1-2|-|TRBV7-9
CASSLVGIGYTF
>TRBJ1-5|-|TRBV18
CASSPGAPIDNQPQHF
>TRBJ2-7|-|TRBV5-1
CASSLDGFEQYF
>TRBJ2-3|once|TRBV6-2/TRBV6-3
CASSYSPGTALTDTQYF
>TRBJ2-1|-|TRBV19
CASSWDSYNEQFF
>TRBJ1-2|-|TRBV10-2
CARPRVTANYGYTF
>TRBJ1-4|-|TRBV18
CASSPRESVEKLFF
>TRBJ2-6|few|TRBV18
CASSPESTWANVLTF
>TRBJ2-1|-|TRBV29-1
CSVVEVFNEQFF
>TRBJ2-7|-|TRBV11-2
CASSLSGQTSYEQYF
>TRBJ2-1|-|TRBV5-1
CASSLVGLASNEQFF
>TRBJ2-7|-|TRBV2
CASALAEVQYF
>TRBJ1-4|-|TRBV7-9
CASDNPATNEKLFF
>TRBJ2-2|-|TRBV12-3/TRBV12-4
CASEGLAHGELFF
>TRBJ2-1|-|TRBV2
CASSGSDEQFF
>TRBJ2-1|-|TRBV5-4
CASSYIREEQFF
>TRBJ1-5|-|TRBV7-9
CASSLGTGFQPQHF
>TRBJ2-1|-|TRBV27
CASSSGLAGYNEQFF
>TRBJ2-7|-|TRBV3-1/TRBV3-2
CASSQNYRASYEQYF
>TRBJ1-2|-|TRBV2
CASSESRDKAYLQQANYGYTF
>TRBJ1-1|few|TRBV27
CASSLTGTGGAFF
>TRBJ1-5|few|TRBV6-5
CASSRGLNQPQHF
>TRBJ2-7|-|TRBV6-5
CASTPPGYYEQYF
>TRBJ1-4|-|TRBV6-5
CASRIQGNEKLFF
>TRBJ2-7|-|TRBV7-9
CASSVDVGSSYEQYF
>TRBJ1-5|few|TRBV6-6
CASSYSGRGDQPQHF
>TRBJ1-4|once|TRBV6-1
CASSETALSNEKLFF
>TRBJ1-5|few|TRBV18
CASSPTTAYNQPQHF
>TRBJ2-2|once|TRBV7-9
CASSSSVAGELFF